The table lists the clone carrying this T cell receptor (beta chain) with a few counts. The method was immunoSEQ multiplex PCR; TCRdb's version includes in-frame clones alone and lacks a portion of them. The table lists 100,000 to 150,000 clones, over 75% of them singletons, with approximately 6.6% in the top ten. The data are from a study of blood T cell repertoires in COVID-19. There are 15 residues in the CDR3. CDR1 and CDR2 (germline): SGHDT, YYEEEE. V lost 0 bases and J 4 bases, leaving 13 bases between the germline ends. Sequences were obtained from peripheral blood. The genes are TRBV5-6 and TRBJ1-1; the D gene is possibly TRBD1 (5 bases). This clonotype was sampled from an elderly man with active or convalescent COVID-19. In DNA, the CDR3 is TGTGCCAGCAGCTTGGTCGGGGGGACGGCCACTGAAGCTTTCTTT. The encoded protein is CASSLVGGTATEAFF.